The T cell receptor beta chain described here comes from a study of Ad26.COV2.S vaccination and SARS-CoV-2 variants. CDR3 length equals 16 residues. CDR1 is ENHRY, CDR2 SYGVKD, per germline. V shed 1 base and J shed 8 bases, with 20 bases lying between them. Whole-study findings and limits: It was found that vaccine and placebo recipients had similar non-spike TCR breadth.

The treatment here: approximately 18 received Ad26.COV2.S at low or high dose, single or two shots; about 5 received placebo; per-sample allocation not given. Following the first vaccine or placebo injection, samples were taken on day 63. Points on this clone: Its target is not known.

Profiled with immunoSEQ multiplex PCR; TCRdb holds only in-frame clones, not every one. This table has about 390,000 clones, more than 85% appearing once. The specimen was peripheral blood, collected in a trial of Ad26.COV2.S vaccine versus placebo. The sequence was obtained from a person between 18 and 65 years old who received the Ad26.COV2.S COVID-19 vaccine or a placebo. The chain carries TRBV10-3 and TRBJ1-2; the D is unclear. CDR3: CAISEYRPDTGGGYTF. In DNA, the CDR3 is TGTGCCATCAGTGAGTACCGCCCCGACACGGGCGGGGGCTACACCTTC.